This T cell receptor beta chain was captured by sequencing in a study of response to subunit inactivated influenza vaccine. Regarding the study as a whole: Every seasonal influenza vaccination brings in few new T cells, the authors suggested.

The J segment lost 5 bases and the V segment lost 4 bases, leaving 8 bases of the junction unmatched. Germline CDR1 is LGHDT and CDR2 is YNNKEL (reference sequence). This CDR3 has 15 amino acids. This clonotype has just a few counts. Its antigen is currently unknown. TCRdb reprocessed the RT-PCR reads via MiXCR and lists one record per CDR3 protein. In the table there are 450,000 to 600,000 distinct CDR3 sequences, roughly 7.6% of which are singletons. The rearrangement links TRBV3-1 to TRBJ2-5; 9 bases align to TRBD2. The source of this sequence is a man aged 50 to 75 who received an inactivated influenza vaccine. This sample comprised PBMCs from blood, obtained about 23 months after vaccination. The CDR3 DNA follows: TGTGCCAGCAGCCCGACTAGCGGCCCTCTGGAGACCCAGTACTTC. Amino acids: CASSPTSGPLETQYF.